These T cell receptor beta chains were read from a single sample in a study of cytomegalovirus exposure and HLA in healthy donors. Using immunoSEQ multiplex PCR, the repertoire was profiled, and TCRdb retains in-frame clones only, with some absent. Of roughly 200,000 clones listed, about 13% are singletons. Sequenced sample: PBMCs. These TCRs come from a man over 45 in good health and CMV-seropositive. Each CDR3 is given with its conserved first and last residue. The D gene is left open where the match is weak. Part of the rows lack a size; the others show once, few, many or a class for expanded clones.

CASSLGQGRNQPQHF	TGTGCCAGCAGCCTTGGACAGGGCCGCAATCAGCCCCAGCATTTT	TRBD1	few	TRBJ1-5	TRBV7-2
CASSTGQGAGVTYEQYF	TGTGCCAGTAGTACTGGACAGGGGGCGGGGGTAACCTACGAGCAGTACTTC	TRBD1	few	TRBJ2-7	TRBV19
CASIRVTEAFF	TGTGCCAGCATCAGGGTTACTGAAGCTTTCTTT	.	.	TRBJ1-1	TRBV6-6
CAWSGQEQETQYF	TGTGCCTGGAGTGGACAGGAACAAGAGACCCAGTACTTC	.	.	TRBJ2-5	TRBV30
CAISDPGRSSGEQYF	TGTGCCATCAGTGACCCGGGAAGGTCCTCCGGGGAGCAGTACTTC	.	few	TRBJ2-7	TRBV10-3
CATQGQGGSIFGYGYTF	TGTGCCACCCAGGGACAGGGAGGGAGTATATTCGGCTATGGCTACACCTTC	TRBD1	few	TRBJ1-2	TRBV11-2
CASSYSAGEDGYTF	TGTGCCAGCAGTTACTCGGCGGGAGAAGATGGCTACACCTTC	.	.	TRBJ1-2	TRBV6-6
CSVGSTGGQKLFF	TGCAGCGTTGGCTCCACAGGGGGGCAAAAACTGTTTTTT	TRBD1	.	TRBJ1-4	TRBV29-1
CASSSGTTNYNEQFF	TGTGCCAGCAGCTCCGGGACTACCAACTACAATGAGCAGTTCTTC	TRBD2	.	TRBJ2-1	TRBV6-6
CASRNPGQGANEQFF	TGTGCCAGCAGGAATCCGGGACAGGGGGCAAATGAGCAGTTCTTC	TRBD1	.	TRBJ2-1	TRBV27
CASSSRVVAEAFF	TGTGCCAGCAGTTCGAGGGTGGTCGCTGAAGCTTTCTTT	.	few	TRBJ1-1	TRBV27
CASSVDGTYYGYTF	TGTGCCAGCAGCGTAGACGGGACTTACTATGGCTACACCTTC	.	few	TRBJ1-2	TRBV9
CASSQEGTGQLVQYF	TGCGCCAGCAGCCAAGAGGGAACAGGGCAGCTGGTGCAGTACTTC	.	.	TRBJ2-7	TRBV4-3
CASSYGLASNEQFF	TGTGCCAGCAGTTATGGACTAGCTAGCAATGAGCAGTTCTTC	TRBD2	.	TRBJ2-1	TRBV6-5
CASSEGLYTQYF	TGTGCCAGCAGTGAGGGACTCTATACGCAGTATTTT	.	few	TRBJ2-3	TRBV2
CASSLAGHQPQHF	TGTGCCAGCAGCTTAGCGGGCCATCAGCCCCAGCATTTT	.	.	TRBJ1-5	TRBV7-8
CASSEGGDSRNTIYF	TGTGCCAGCAGTGAAGGAGGGGACTCCCGGAACACCATATATTTT	.	few	TRBJ1-3	TRBV6-1
CASSRRDRGNQAQHF	TGTGCCAGCAGCCGAAGGGACAGGGGGAATCAGGCCCAGCATTTT	TRBD1	.	TRBJ1-5	TRBV5-6
CASSLAGGAPNREQPQHF	TGTGCCAGCAGCTTGGCCGGAGGGGCTCCTAATAGAGAACAGCCCCAGCATTTT	.	.	TRBJ1-5	TRBV5-6
CASSLVDRAYGYTF	TGTGCCAGCAGCTTAGTGGACAGGGCGTATGGCTACACCTTC	TRBD1	.	TRBJ1-2	TRBV7-2
CASLPSVVGSGELFF	TGTGCCAGCCTCCCTTCAGTCGTGGGCTCCGGGGAGCTGTTTTTT	.	.	TRBJ2-2	TRBV5-6
CASSVSGGIADTQYF	TGTGCCAGCAGCGTCTCAGGGGGGATTGCAGATACGCAGTATTTT	.	.	TRBJ2-3	TRBV9
CASSPTLGRVTDTQYF	TGCGCCAGCAGCCCGACTCTGGGCAGGGTCACAGATACGCAGTATTTT	.	few	TRBJ2-3	TRBV4-1
CASRSSQGSYSPLHF	TGCGCCAGCAGATCATCACAGGGTTCCTATTCACCCCTCCACTTT	.	few	TRBJ1-6	TRBV5-1
CASSFRGGREETQYF	TGTGCCAGCAGCTTCCGGGGGGGCAGGGAAGAGACCCAGTACTTC	TRBD2	.	TRBJ2-5	TRBV7-6
CASSSLPQRGETQYF	TGTGCCAGCAGCTCCCTACCCCAGCGGGGAGAGACCCAGTACTTC	TRBD2	.	TRBJ2-5	TRBV7-2
CASTPMTSMNTEAFF	TGTGCCAGCACCCCCATGACATCCATGAACACTGAAGCTTTCTTT	.	.	TRBJ1-1	TRBV9
CASSLEAVGQGNYGYTF	TGTGCCAGCAGCTTGGAGGCTGTGGGACAGGGTAACTATGGCTACACCTTC	TRBD1	few	TRBJ1-2	TRBV5-6
CATTVGGWDTEAFF	TGTGCCACGACAGTGGGGGGATGGGACACTGAAGCTTTCTTT	.	few	TRBJ1-1	TRBV18
CASSSPSGRYTGELFF	TGTGCCAGCAGCTCCCCTAGCGGGCGCTACACCGGGGAGCTGTTTTTT	TRBD2	.	TRBJ2-2	TRBV7-2
CASSPGLAGYTDTQYF	TGTGCCAGTAGTCCGGGACTAGCGGGGTATACAGATACGCAGTATTTT	TRBD2	few	TRBJ2-3	TRBV19
CASSWDRNYNEQFF	TGTGCCAGCAGTTGGGACAGAAACTACAATGAGCAGTTCTTC	TRBD1	few	TRBJ2-1	TRBV27
CSVDPGQPDYGYTF	TGCAGCGTTGATCCAGGGCAACCCGACTATGGCTACACCTTC	.	few	TRBJ1-2	TRBV29-1
CATSTRTGQETQYF	TGTGCCACCAGCACCCGGACAGGGCAAGAGACCCAGTACTTC	TRBD1	.	TRBJ2-5	TRBV15
CASSFTNGQTQYF	TGTGCCAGCAGCTTCACTAACGGACAAACCCAGTACTTC	.	.	TRBJ2-5	TRBV5-6
CAWSVLNSRGNTIYF	TGTGCCTGGAGTGTATTGAACTCGAGAGGAAACACCATATATTTT	.	.	TRBJ1-3	TRBV30
CASSPSLNTEAFF	TGTGCCAGCAGTCCCTCCCTGAACACTGAAGCTTTCTTT	.	.	TRBJ1-1	TRBV9
CASSPRVGGSGTEAFF	TGTGCCAGCAGCCCCAGAGTAGGCGGGTCGGGCACTGAAGCTTTCTTT	.	few	TRBJ1-1	TRBV7-2
CASSGGSGRNTEAFF	TGTGCCAGCAGTGGGGGTTCAGGGCGGAACACTGAAGCTTTCTTT	.	.	TRBJ1-1	TRBV2
CASSGGGKYF	TGTGCCAGCAGCGGGGGTGGGAAGTACTTC	.	.	TRBJ2-7	TRBV28
CASSYSGGTFNEKLFF	TGTGCCAGCAGTTACTCGGGGGGGACCTTTAATGAAAAACTGTTTTTT	.	few	TRBJ1-4	TRBV6-5
CASSDSVYSPLHF	TGTGCCAGCAGTGACAGTGTTTATTCACCCCTCCACTTT	.	.	TRBJ1-6	TRBV9
CASSFRDMNTEAFF	TGTGCCAGCAGCTTCCGGGACATGAACACTGAAGCTTTCTTT	.	.	TRBJ1-1	TRBV11-3
CASSLVGRDHTEAFF	TGCGCCAGCAGCTTGGTAGGGAGAGATCACACTGAAGCTTTCTTT	.	.	TRBJ1-1	TRBV5-1
CASSLLPLRGTAPDTQYF	TGTGCCAGCAGCCTACTTCCTCTAAGGGGGACAGCCCCGGATACGCAGTATTTT	TRBD1	.	TRBJ2-3	TRBV5-8
CASRPLDSREAEQFF	TGTGCCAGCAGACCACTGGACAGCCGGGAGGCCGAGCAGTTCTTC	.	.	TRBJ2-1	TRBV5-6
CSSDWGGLAGHEQFF	TGCAGCTCTGATTGGGGGGGGCTCGCGGGGCATGAGCAGTTCTTC	.	few	TRBJ2-1	TRBV29-1
CASRLLGQGSYGYTF	TGTGCCAGCAGACTCCTCGGACAGGGTAGCTATGGCTACACCTTC	TRBD1	.	TRBJ1-2	TRBV6-5
CASSVPRAFF	TGTGCCAGCAGTGTCCCCAGGGCTTTCTTT	.	.	TRBJ1-1	TRBV25-1